This is a list of T cell receptor beta chains from one sample in a study of blood T cells in healthy people across ages. In TCRdb, the 5' RACE reads were re-called with MiXCR into one record per CDR3 protein. The table has about 640,000 distinct CDR3 sequences, around three fifths seen once. The sample comprised blood. The receptors were gathered from a man aged 55 to 70 in good health. The CDR3 runs from the conserved cysteine through the conserved F or W. The D gene is left open where the match is weak. The listing skips clone size in some rows; elsewhere it reads once, few, many or a size class.

V gene	J gene	clone size	D gene	CDR3 protein	CDR3 DNA
TRBV29-1	TRBJ2-5	few	TRBD2	CSGSAGGETQYF	TGCAGCGGTTCAGCGGGGGGTGAGACCCAGTACTTC
TRBV12-3/TRBV12-4	TRBJ1-6	few	NA	CASSLAGSPLHF	TGTGCCAGCAGTTTAGCGGGATCACCCCTCCACTTT
TRBV28	TRBJ2-1	few	TRBD2	CASSVSSGGSYNEQFF	TGTGCCAGCAGTGTTTCTAGCGGGGGGTCCTACAATGAGCAGTTCTTC
TRBV27	TRBJ1-1	NA	NA	CASSVQLNTEAFF	TGTGCCAGCAGTGTACAACTGAACACTGAAGCTTTCTTT
TRBV7-9	TRBJ2-1	NA	NA	CASSGVGGSRYEQFF	TGTGCCAGCAGCGGGGTGGGGGGCTCGAGGTATGAGCAGTTCTTC
TRBV3-1	TRBJ2-1	few	TRBD2	CASSFTGGLEQFF	TGTGCCAGCAGCTTCACGGGGGGGTTGGAGCAGTTCTTC
TRBV6-2/TRBV6-3	TRBJ2-6	NA	TRBD1	CASSRTGTGVYSGANVLTF	TGTGCCAGCAGTCGGACCGGGACAGGGGTGTACTCTGGGGCCAACGTCCTGACTTTC
TRBV11-2	TRBJ2-7	few	NA	CASRRESYEQYF	TGTGCCAGCAGGCGGGAATCCTACGAGCAGTACTTC
TRBV18	TRBJ2-7	few	NA	CASSPSTGSYEQYF	TGTGCCAGCTCACCCTCGACAGGATCCTACGAGCAGTACTTC
TRBV5-1	TRBJ2-7	few	TRBD1	CASGTGTSYEQYF	TGCGCCAGCGGGACAGGGACGTCCTACGAGCAGTACTTC
TRBV5-1	TRBJ1-1	NA	TRBD1	CASSLDGTEGSTEAFF	TGCGCCAGCAGCTTGGACGGGACAGAGGGAAGTACTGAAGCTTTCTTT
TRBV9	TRBJ1-2	NA	TRBD1	CASSVSQGALGYTF	TGTGCCAGCAGCGTATCCCAGGGGGCTCTTGGCTACACCTTC
TRBV24-1	TRBJ2-7	NA	TRBD2	CATSDLLAGVSYEQYF	TGTGCCACCAGTGATTTACTAGCGGGGGTCTCCTACGAGCAGTACTTC
TRBV7-2	TRBJ2-7	once	TRBD1	CASSPAGGPYEQYF	TGTGCCAGCAGCCCCGCAGGGGGCCCGTACGAGCAGTACTTC
TRBV7-8	TRBJ1-1	few	NA	CASSPISGGNTEAFF	TGTGCCAGCAGCCCAATTTCGGGGGGTAACACTGAAGCTTTCTTT
TRBV29-1	TRBJ2-1	once	TRBD1	CSAGQGPSSYNEQFF	TGCAGCGCCGGACAGGGCCCTAGCTCCTACAATGAGCAGTTCTTC
TRBV7-9	TRBJ2-1	NA	NA	CANSLEGTSNIYNEQFF	TGTGCCAACAGCTTAGAGGGAACTAGTAATATTTACAATGAGCAGTTCTTC
TRBV2	TRBJ2-7	NA	NA	CASRTGRREYF	TGTGCCAGCAGGACGGGCAGGCGGGAGTACTTC
TRBV2	TRBJ2-5	few	TRBD1	CASGRQGQETQYF	TGTGCCAGCGGCCGACAGGGGCAAGAGACCCAGTACTTC
TRBV6-6	TRBJ2-1	many	NA	CASNKGDTYNEQFF	TGTGCCAGCAACAAGGGGGATACCTACAATGAGCAGTTCTTC
TRBV20-1	TRBJ1-2	NA	NA	CSAPAGGGYTF	TGCAGTGCTCCAGCCGGGGGGGGCTACACCTTC
TRBV6-7	TRBJ2-7	NA	TRBD1	CASSARDRGLYEQYF	TGTGCCAGCAGTGCCCGGGACAGGGGGCTCTACGAGCAGTACTTC
TRBV20-1	TRBJ1-6	NA	NA	CSARDQGLGSPLHF	TGCAGTGCTAGAGATCAGGGGTTGGGTTCACCCCTCCACTTT
TRBV28	TRBJ2-3	NA	TRBD2	CASSSAGASGRTDTQYF	TGTGCCAGCAGTTCCGCCGGGGCTAGCGGGAGGACAGATACGCAGTATTTT
TRBV25-1	TRBJ1-2	few	NA	CASSEWDNYGYTF	TGTGCCAGCAGTGAATGGGACAACTATGGCTACACCTTC
TRBV20-1	TRBJ2-6	NA	NA	CSARDRGANVLTF	TGCAGTGCTAGAGATAGGGGAGCCAACGTCCTGACTTTC
TRBV14	TRBJ2-5	NA	NA	CASSDGRQETQYF	TGTGCCAGCAGCGACGGGCGGCAAGAGACCCAGTACTTC
TRBV20-1	TRBJ2-3	NA	NA	CSARGGTEQLSTDTQYF	TGCAGTGCTAGAGGAGGCACAGAACAACTTAGCACAGATACGCAGTATTTT
TRBV7-6	TRBJ2-5	NA	NA	CASSLAGTPQETQYF	TGTGCCAGCAGCTTAGCTGGGACTCCTCAAGAGACCCAGTACTTC
TRBV27	TRBJ1-1	NA	TRBD1	CASVPGQGGTEAFF	TGTGCCAGCGTTCCGGGACAGGGAGGGACTGAAGCTTTCTTT
TRBV12-3/TRBV12-4	TRBJ2-7	once	NA	CASSLVGIYEQYF	TGTGCCAGCAGTTTGGTAGGGATCTACGAGCAGTACTTC
TRBV7-9	TRBJ1-2	few	TRBD1	CASSLTEGGTYGYTF	TGTGCCAGCAGCTTAACCGAAGGGGGCACCTATGGCTACACCTTC
TRBV29-1	TRBJ2-5	NA	NA	CSVEDPAEGGQETQYF	TGCAGCGTTGAAGATCCAGCAGAGGGGGGACAAGAGACCCAGTACTTC
TRBV28	TRBJ1-6	NA	NA	CASSSITLGAESPLHF	TGTGCTAGCAGTTCAATAACCCTGGGGGCAGAGTCACCCCTCCACTTT
TRBV29-1	TRBJ2-1	NA	NA	CSVSRGARITHNEQFF	TGCAGCGTCTCTCGGGGGGCGCGAATTACGCACAATGAGCAGTTCTTC
TRBV2	TRBJ2-6	NA	TRBD1	CASRPRTGPISGANVLTF	TGTGCCAGCAGACCTAGGACAGGGCCGATCTCTGGGGCCAACGTCCTGACTTTC
TRBV3-1	TRBJ1-2	few	TRBD1	CASSRKRTGQGYGYTF	TGTGCCAGCAGCCGCAAACGGACCGGACAGGGATATGGCTACACCTTC
TRBV25-1	TRBJ2-3	few	TRBD1	CASSGTGTDTQYF	TGTGCCAGCAGTGGGACAGGGACAGATACGCAGTATTTT
TRBV21-1	TRBJ2-7	NA	NA	CASSKPGGGEQYF	TGTGCCAGCAGCAAACCTGGGGGCGGCGAGCAGTACTTC
TRBV5-1	TRBJ1-6	NA	TRBD1	CASSSEQGVSSPLHF	TGCGCCAGCAGCTCCGAACAGGGGGTAAGTTCACCCCTCCACTTT
TRBV3-1	TRBJ2-5	few	TRBD2	CASSQGGLAQETQYF	TGTGCCAGCAGCCAAGGGGGACTAGCGCAAGAGACCCAGTACTTC
TRBV4-1	TRBJ1-2	NA	NA	CASSRDDGTNNYGYTF	TGCGCCAGCAGCCGAGATGACGGGACCAATAACTATGGCTACACCTTC
TRBV6-2/TRBV6-3	TRBJ2-5	NA	TRBD1	CASSRPPGQGTRETQYF	TGTGCCAGCAGTAGGCCTCCGGGACAGGGCACGAGAGAGACCCAGTACTTC
TRBV7-2	TRBJ1-6	NA	NA	CASSLANARGNSPLHF	TGTGCCAGCAGCTTAGCGAACGCCAGGGGAAATTCACCCCTCCACTTT
TRBV20-1	TRBJ2-5	NA	NA	CSADIQETQYF	TGCAGTGCGGACATCCAAGAGACCCAGTACTTC
TRBV20-1	TRBJ1-4	NA	TRBD1	CSASKQGWEKLFF	TGCAGTGCTAGTAAACAGGGGTGGGAAAAACTGTTTTTT
TRBV28	TRBJ1-2	NA	NA	CASGTPYGYTF	TGTGCCAGCGGGACTCCCTATGGCTACACCTTC
TRBV28	TRBJ1-6	NA	TRBD1	CATRQGYNSPLHF	TGTGCCACCAGACAGGGTTATAATTCACCCCTCCACTTT
TRBV28	TRBJ1-2	few	NA	CASNLPGLDGYTF	TGTGCCAGCAACCTCCCGGGACTAGATGGCTACACCTTC
TRBV29-1	TRBJ2-1	NA	TRBD1	CSVDRSGGGEQFF	TGCAGCGTTGATCGGTCAGGGGGCGGTGAGCAGTTCTTC
TRBV10-1	TRBJ2-5	NA	NA	CASGPGGKETQYF	TGCGCCAGCGGTCCCGGGGGAAAAGAGACCCAGTACTTC
TRBV10-1	TRBJ2-3	NA	TRBD1	CASSAGGSVGTQYF	TGCGCCAGCAGTGCAGGGGGTTCGGTTGGTACGCAGTATTTT
TRBV12-3/TRBV12-4	TRBJ2-1	NA	NA	CASIRGSYNEQFF	TGTGCCAGCATCAGGGGTTCCTACAATGAGCAGTTCTTC
TRBV10-1	TRBJ2-7	NA	TRBD1	CASSTGQGKGYEQYF	TGCGCCAGCAGCACTGGACAGGGGAAGGGTTACGAGCAGTACTTC
TRBV4-2	TRBJ2-7	NA	TRBD2	CASSSLSSSGGYEQYF	TGTGCCAGCAGCTCCCTAAGCTCGAGCGGGGGGTACGAGCAGTACTTC
TRBV20-1	TRBJ2-7	NA	TRBD1	CSARRDRSILSYEQYF	TGCAGTGCTAGGAGGGACAGGTCCATTCTCTCCTACGAGCAGTACTTC
TRBV11-3	TRBJ2-7	NA	NA	CASSFGVLYEQYF	TGTGCCAGCAGCTTCGGGGTCCTCTACGAGCAGTACTTC
TRBV20-1	TRBJ1-2	NA	NA	CSARGRSKNYGYTF	TGCAGTGCTAGAGGAAGGAGTAAGAACTATGGCTACACCTTC
TRBV5-1	TRBJ2-7	NA	NA	CTSSLGGPKDNEQYF	TGCACCAGCAGCTTGGGGGGTCCCAAGGACAATGAGCAGTACTTC